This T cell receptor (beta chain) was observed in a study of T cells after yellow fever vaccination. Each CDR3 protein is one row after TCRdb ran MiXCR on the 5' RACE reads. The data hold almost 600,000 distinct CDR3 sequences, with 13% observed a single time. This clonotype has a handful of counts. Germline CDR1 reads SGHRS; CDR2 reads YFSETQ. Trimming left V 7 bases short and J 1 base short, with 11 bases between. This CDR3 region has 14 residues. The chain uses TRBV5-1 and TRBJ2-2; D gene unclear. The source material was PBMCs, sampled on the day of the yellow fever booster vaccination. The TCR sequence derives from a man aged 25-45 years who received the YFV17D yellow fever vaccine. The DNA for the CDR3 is TGCGCCAGCGAGGCCTACGGGAACACCGGGGAGCTGTTTTTT. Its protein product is CASEAYGNTGELFF.